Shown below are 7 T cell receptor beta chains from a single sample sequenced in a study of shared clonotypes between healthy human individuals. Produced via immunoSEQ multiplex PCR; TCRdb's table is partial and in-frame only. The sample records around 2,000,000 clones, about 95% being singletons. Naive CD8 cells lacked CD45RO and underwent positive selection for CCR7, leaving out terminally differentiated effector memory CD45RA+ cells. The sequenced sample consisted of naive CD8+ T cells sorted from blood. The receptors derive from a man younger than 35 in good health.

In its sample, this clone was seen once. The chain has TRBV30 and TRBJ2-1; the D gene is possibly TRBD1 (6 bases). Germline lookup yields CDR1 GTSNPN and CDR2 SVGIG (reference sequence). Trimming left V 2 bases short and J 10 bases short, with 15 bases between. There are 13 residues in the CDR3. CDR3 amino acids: CAWSMTGSDEQFF. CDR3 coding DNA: TGTGCCTGGAGTATGACAGGTTCGGACGAGCAGTTCTTC.

For the CDR3, the DNA is TGTGCCAGCAGTTTTTCTACAGGGGAGTGGCACTACGAGCAGTACTTC. This sequence encodes CASSFSTGEWHYEQYF. The chain recombines TRBV27 with TRBJ2-7; TRBD1 agrees at 7 bases. V gave up 3 bases and J gave up 3 bases; unmatched junction bases: 11. The germline V gene encodes CDR1 MNHEY and CDR2 SMNVEV (reference sequence). This CDR3 comprises 16 residues.

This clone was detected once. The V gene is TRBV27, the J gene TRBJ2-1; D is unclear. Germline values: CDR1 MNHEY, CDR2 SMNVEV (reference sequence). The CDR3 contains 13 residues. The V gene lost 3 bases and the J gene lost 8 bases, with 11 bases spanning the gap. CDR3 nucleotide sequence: TGTGCCAGCAGTTTGGCTAGTGTAGATGAGCAGTTCTTC. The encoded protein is CASSLASVDEQFF.

The CDR3 DNA reads TGTGCCAGCAGGATGAGGGACAGGGGGCTGGATCAGCCCCAGCATTTT. Translating it yields CASRMRDRGLDQPQHF. The chain couples TRBV28 to TRBJ1-5; 12 bases line up with TRBD1. This CDR3 comprises 16 residues. V dropped 6 bases and J dropped 5; count of bases not matched to a gene: 8. Germline V gene data show CDR1 as MDHEN and CDR2 as SYDVKM.

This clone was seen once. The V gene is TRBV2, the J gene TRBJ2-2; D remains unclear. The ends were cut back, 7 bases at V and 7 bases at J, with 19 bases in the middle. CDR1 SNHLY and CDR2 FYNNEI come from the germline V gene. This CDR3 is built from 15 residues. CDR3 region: CASTPGELTSGELFF. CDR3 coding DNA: TGTGCCAGCACCCCTGGTGAGCTAACGAGCGGGGAGCTGTTTTTT.

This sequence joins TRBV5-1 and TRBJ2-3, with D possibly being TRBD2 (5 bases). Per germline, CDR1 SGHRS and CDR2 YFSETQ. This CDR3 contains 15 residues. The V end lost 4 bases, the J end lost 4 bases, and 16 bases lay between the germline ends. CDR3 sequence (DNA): TGCGCCAGCAGCCCACAAGGAGGAAGCCCAGATACGCAGTATTTT. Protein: CASSPQGGSPDTQYF.

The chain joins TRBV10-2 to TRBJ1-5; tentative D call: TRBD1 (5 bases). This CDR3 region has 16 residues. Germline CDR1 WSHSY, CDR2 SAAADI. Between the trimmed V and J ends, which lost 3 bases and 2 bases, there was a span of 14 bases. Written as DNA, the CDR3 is TGCGCCAGCAGTGACGACAGCTACTTCGGCAATCAGCCCCAGCATTTT. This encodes CASSDDSYFGNQPQHF.